The subject of this entry is one TCR beta chain. V lost 1 base and J lost 4, with 13 bases in between. This CDR3 is 15 amino acids long. The germline CDR1 and CDR2 sequences are SGHVS and FQNEAQ. The data were produced by immunoSEQ multiplex PCR, yet TCRdb's version contains in-frame clones alone and is incomplete. Of fewer than 250,000 clones in the sample, less than 90% were seen once. This sample was included in a study of blood T cell repertoires in COVID-19. Study details: Donors in the United States, Italy and Spain gave samples during acute or convalescent COVID-19. PBMCs, B-cell-depleted T cells, or T cells provided the cDNA or gDNA that made up the material.

The study assigned cohorts using participant-reported clinical history. Exposed participants encountered a COVID-19 case during the 2 weeks preceding study entry. The rearrangement joins TRBV7-8 to TRBJ2-5, with a possible D match to TRBD1 (6 bases). Sequenced input: PBMCs or T cells enriched from blood (not recorded which). The TCR originated in a woman aged 25-40 years who had been exposed to COVID-19. In DNA form, the CDR3 reads TGTGCCAGCAGCTTAGAATGGGGGCTAGGAGAGACCCAGTACTTC. Protein sequence: CASSLEWGLGETQYF.